This TCR beta chain was observed in a study of blood T cell repertoires in COVID-19. In Seattle, patients joined the study during active infection and were tracked longitudinally. The CDR3 is 15 amino acids. In germline, CDR1 is SSHAT, CDR2 FNYEAQ (reference sequence). With regard to this clone: Relative to the germline gene, one junction end is altered; a read error may explain this.

In the original processing: For nucleated cells, counts were estimated from reference gene primer amplification. TCRdb keeps only in-frame clones here, not all; method: immunoSEQ multiplex PCR. V and J calls and clone size are given by that table; D and trimming were obtained from the DNA. The table lists approximately 300,000 clones, approximately 90% of them singletons. The chain combines TRBV7-7 with TRBJ2-2; 7 bases map to TRBD1. This TCR derives from a woman aged 25-40 years with COVID-19, enrolled during active disease. Sequences were obtained from peripheral blood. In DNA form, the CDR3 reads TGTGCTAGCAGCCCGACAGGGCTCAACACCGGGGAGCTGTTTTTT. As protein: CASSPTGLNTGELFF.